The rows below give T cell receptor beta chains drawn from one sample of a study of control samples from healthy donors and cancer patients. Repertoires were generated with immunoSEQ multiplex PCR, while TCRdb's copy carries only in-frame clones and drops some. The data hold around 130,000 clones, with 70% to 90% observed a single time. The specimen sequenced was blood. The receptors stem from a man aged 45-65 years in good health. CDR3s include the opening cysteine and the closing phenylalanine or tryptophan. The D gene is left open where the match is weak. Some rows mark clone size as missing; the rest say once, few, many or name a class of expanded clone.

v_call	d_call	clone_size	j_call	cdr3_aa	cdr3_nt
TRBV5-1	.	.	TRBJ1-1	CASSLGAGYMNTEAFF	TGCGCCAGCAGCTTGGGGGCAGGGTACATGAACACTGAAGCTTTCTTT
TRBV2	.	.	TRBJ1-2	CASSYRVTSGYTF	TGTGCCAGCAGTTACAGGGTTACTTCCGGCTACACCTTC
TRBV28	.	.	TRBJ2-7	CASSLFWGNENEQYF	TGTGCCAGCAGTTTATTTTGGGGAAACGAAAACGAGCAGTACTTC
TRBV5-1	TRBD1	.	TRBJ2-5	CASREGTGGETQYF	TGCGCCAGCAGAGAGGGGACAGGGGGAGAGACCCAGTACTTC
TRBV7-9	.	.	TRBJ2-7	CASSLSGHSYEQYF	TGTGCCAGCAGCTTATCAGGGCACTCCTACGAGCAGTACTTC
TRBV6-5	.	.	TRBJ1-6	CAIPDGDSDSPLHF	TGTGCCATCCCGGACGGGGACTCGGATTCACCCCTCCACTTT
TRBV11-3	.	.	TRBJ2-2	CASSPRTVTGELFF	TGTGCCAGCAGCCCCCGGACGGTGACCGGGGAGCTGTTTTTT
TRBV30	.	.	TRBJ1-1	CAWEMGLETTEAFF	TGTGCCTGGGAGATGGGACTGGAGACGACTGAAGCTTTCTTT
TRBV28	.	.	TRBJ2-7	CASSFSLSGGRYEQYF	TGTGCCAGCAGTTTTAGTTTAAGTGGCGGACGCTACGAGCAGTACTTC
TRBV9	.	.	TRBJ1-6	CASSVGRESVNSPLHF	TGTGCCAGCAGCGTAGGTCGGGAATCAGTTAATTCACCCCTCCACTTT
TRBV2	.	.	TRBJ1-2	CASSAWPSYGYTF	TGTGCCAGCAGTGCCTGGCCGAGCTATGGCTACACCTTC
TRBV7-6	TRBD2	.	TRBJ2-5	CASSFGGGDQETQYF	TGTGCCAGCAGCTTCGGCGGGGGAGATCAAGAGACCCAGTACTTC
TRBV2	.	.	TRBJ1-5	CASSDRPTSNQPQHF	TGTGCCAGCAGTGACAGGCCTACTAGCAATCAGCCCCAGCATTTT
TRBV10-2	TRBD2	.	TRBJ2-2	CASNPEFLAGNTGELFF	TGCGCCAGCAATCCGGAGTTTCTAGCGGGGAACACCGGGGAGCTGTTTTTT
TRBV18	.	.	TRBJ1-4	CASSPPSGVTNEKLFF	TGTGCCAGCTCACCACCATCCGGGGTGACTAATGAAAAACTGTTTTTT
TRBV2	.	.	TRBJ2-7	CASSVMTYEQYF	TGTGCCAGCAGTGTAATGACCTACGAGCAGTACTTC
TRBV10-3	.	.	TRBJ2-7	CAISQGYEQYF	TGTGCCATCAGTCAGGGCTACGAGCAGTACTTC
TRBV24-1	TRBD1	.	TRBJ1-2	CATSETGGDYGYTF	TGTGCCACCAGTGAGACAGGGGGCGACTATGGCTACACCTTC
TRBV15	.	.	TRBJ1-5	CATSRDRRGRPQHF	TGTGCCACCAGCAGAGATCGAAGGGGACGGCCCCAGCATTTT
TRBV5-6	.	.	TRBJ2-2	CASSLALQVSTGELFF	TGTGCCAGCAGCTTAGCTCTCCAGGTCTCCACCGGGGAGCTGTTTTTT
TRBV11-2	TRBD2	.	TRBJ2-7	CASSHRLAGGLDEQYF	TGTGCCAGCAGCCATCGACTAGCGGGGGGCCTGGACGAGCAGTACTTC
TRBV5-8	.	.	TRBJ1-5	CASSFRRDPPENQPQHF	TGTGCCAGCAGCTTCAGAAGGGATCCTCCCGAAAATCAGCCCCAGCATTTT
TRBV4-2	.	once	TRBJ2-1	CASSQNRDYNEQFF	TGTGCCAGCAGCCAAAATCGGGACTACAATGAGCAGTTCTTC
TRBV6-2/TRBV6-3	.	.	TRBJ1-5	CASSRDALQPQHF	TGTGCCAGCAGTCGGGATGCTCTCCAGCCCCAGCATTTT
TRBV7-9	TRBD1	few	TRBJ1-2	CASSPGQGLVAGYTF	TGTGCCAGCAGCCCCGGACAGGGACTCGTAGCGGGCTACACCTTC
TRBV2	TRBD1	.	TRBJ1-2	CATGQGSRGYTF	TGTGCCACCGGACAGGGATCAAGAGGCTACACCTTC
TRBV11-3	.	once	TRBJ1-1	CASSLQGITIFTEAFF	TGTGCCAGCAGCTTACAGGGGATAACTATCTTTACTGAAGCTTTCTTT